These T cell receptor beta chains were read from a single sample in a study of tumor-infiltrating lymphocytes in localized non-small cell lung cancer. Generated by immunoSEQ multiplex PCR, the TCRdb table keeps only in-frame clones and is missing some. Here the sample spans 10,000 to 15,000 clones, 80% to 85% being singletons. Sample: uninvolved lung tissue not adjacent to the tumor. These receptors were obtained from a human donor with non-small cell lung cancer. Each CDR3 is given with its conserved first and last residue. Each record gives: J gene, V gene, clone size, D gene, CDR3 protein, CDR3 DNA. The D gene is left open where the match is weak. A row's size may be missing; if present it is once, few, many or a size class.

J gene: TRBJ2-4
V gene: TRBV5-1
clone size: .
D gene: .
CDR3 protein: CASSLAVAEGNIQYF
CDR3 DNA: TGCGCCAGCAGCTTGGCCGTGGCAGAGGGAAACATTCAGTACTTC

J gene: TRBJ1-1
V gene: TRBV10-3
clone size: .
D gene: .
CDR3 protein: CAISVRRATEAFF
CDR3 DNA: TGTGCCATCAGTGTTCGCAGGGCTACTGAAGCTTTCTTT

J gene: TRBJ2-3
V gene: TRBV5-1
clone size: few
D gene: .
CDR3 protein: CASLLRGGSTDTQYF
CDR3 DNA: TGCGCCAGCTTACTCCGAGGGGGAAGCACAGATACGCAGTATTTT

J gene: TRBJ1-1
V gene: TRBV7-8
clone size: .
D gene: TRBD1
CDR3 protein: CASGTGEHTEAFF
CDR3 DNA: TGTGCCAGCGGGACAGGGGAGCACACTGAAGCTTTCTTT

J gene: TRBJ2-3
V gene: TRBV6-1
clone size: .
D gene: .
CDR3 protein: CASGDPQGLSDTQYF
CDR3 DNA: TGTGCCAGCGGGGACCCACAGGGACTTTCAGATACGCAGTATTTT

J gene: TRBJ1-6
V gene: TRBV19
clone size: .
D gene: TRBD1
CDR3 protein: CASSFGQAHSPLHF
CDR3 DNA: TGTGCCAGTAGTTTTGGACAGGCCCATTCACCCCTCCACTTT

J gene: TRBJ1-5
V gene: TRBV6-1
clone size: few
D gene: TRBD1
CDR3 protein: CASSAGTGGLRPQHF
CDR3 DNA: TGTGCCAGCAGTGCCGGGACAGGGGGGTTGAGGCCCCAGCATTTT

J gene: TRBJ2-7
V gene: TRBV5-6
clone size: .
D gene: TRBD1
CDR3 protein: CASIYSPSGQGIYEQYF
CDR3 DNA: TGTGCCAGCATCTACTCCCCATCGGGACAGGGGATCTACGAGCAGTACTTC

J gene: TRBJ2-5
V gene: TRBV4-3
clone size: .
D gene: .
CDR3 protein: CASSQGAAATQYF
CDR3 DNA: TGCGCCAGCAGCCAGGGGGCCGCCGCGACCCAGTACTTC

J gene: TRBJ1-2
V gene: TRBV4-3
clone size: once
D gene: .
CDR3 protein: CASSQDRASGGGRYGYTF
CDR3 DNA: TGCGCCAGCAGCCAAGATAGGGCGAGCGGGGGCGGTCGCTATGGCTACACCTTC

J gene: TRBJ2-1
V gene: TRBV6-4
clone size: once
D gene: .
CDR3 protein: CASSLGRSTYNEQFF
CDR3 DNA: TGTGCCAGCAGTCTAGGACGGAGTACCTACAATGAGCAGTTCTTC

J gene: TRBJ1-5
V gene: TRBV19
clone size: .
D gene: .
CDR3 protein: CASSPYAGGNQPQHF
CDR3 DNA: TGTGCCAGTAGTCCGTACGCCGGAGGGAATCAGCCCCAGCATTTT

J gene: TRBJ1-2
V gene: TRBV7-6
clone size: .
D gene: .
CDR3 protein: CASSLVAGDLANYGYTF
CDR3 DNA: TGTGCCAGCAGCTTAGTGGCAGGCGACCTCGCTAACTATGGCTACACCTTC

J gene: TRBJ1-6
V gene: TRBV5-5
clone size: .
D gene: .
CDR3 protein: CASSLGGGLFNSPLHF
CDR3 DNA: TGTGCCAGCAGCTTGGGAGGGGGGCTCTTTAATTCACCCCTCCACTTT

J gene: TRBJ1-1
V gene: TRBV4-1
clone size: .
D gene: .
CDR3 protein: CASSRDNMNTEAFF
CDR3 DNA: TGCGCCAGCAGCAGGGACAATATGAACACTGAAGCTTTCTTT

J gene: TRBJ2-1
V gene: TRBV4-3
clone size: .
D gene: .
CDR3 protein: CASSQDSRSDNEQFF
CDR3 DNA: TGCGCCAGCAGCCAAGATAGTCGGTCTGACAATGAGCAGTTCTTC

J gene: TRBJ2-5
V gene: TRBV29-1
clone size: .
D gene: .
CDR3 protein: CSAERETQYF
CDR3 DNA: TGCAGCGCAGAACGGGAGACCCAGTACTTC

J gene: TRBJ2-5
V gene: TRBV10-3
clone size: .
D gene: TRBD2
CDR3 protein: CAISDPNTLGGGRYQETQYF
CDR3 DNA: TGTGCCATCAGTGACCCAAATACCTTGGGCGGGGGGCGGTACCAAGAGACCCAGTACTTC

J gene: TRBJ1-4
V gene: TRBV6-6
clone size: .
D gene: .
CDR3 protein: CASSHMGEKLFF
CDR3 DNA: TGTGCCAGCAGCCACATGGGGGAAAAACTGTTTTTT

J gene: TRBJ1-6
V gene: TRBV19
clone size: .
D gene: .
CDR3 protein: CASSISTGHNSPLHF
CDR3 DNA: TGTGCCAGTAGTATATCGACAGGCCATAATTCACCCCTCCACTTT

J gene: TRBJ2-7
V gene: TRBV7-2
clone size: .
D gene: .
CDR3 protein: CASSLDARQYF
CDR3 DNA: TGTGCCAGCAGCTTAGACGCGAGACAGTACTTC

J gene: TRBJ1-2
V gene: TRBV10-2
clone size: once
D gene: .
CDR3 protein: CASSAQGNYGYTF
CDR3 DNA: TGCGCCAGCAGTGCACAGGGAAACTATGGCTACACCTTC

J gene: TRBJ2-7
V gene: TRBV14
clone size: .
D gene: .
CDR3 protein: CASSQSVNMYEQYF
CDR3 DNA: TGTGCCAGCAGCCAGAGCGTTAATATGTACGAGCAGTACTTC

J gene: TRBJ1-1
V gene: TRBV27
clone size: .
D gene: .
CDR3 protein: CASSSYRVDTEAFF
CDR3 DNA: TGTGCCAGCAGTTCATACAGGGTTGACACTGAAGCTTTCTTT

J gene: TRBJ1-2
V gene: TRBV6-5
clone size: .
D gene: .
CDR3 protein: CASSRAGQGYTF
CDR3 DNA: TGTGCCAGCAGCCGGGCTGGTCAGGGGTACACCTTC

J gene: TRBJ1-2
V gene: TRBV15
clone size: .
D gene: .
CDR3 protein: CATSRERGGGYGYTF
CDR3 DNA: TGTGCCACCAGCAGAGAAAGGGGAGGCGGCTATGGCTACACCTTC

J gene: TRBJ2-7
V gene: TRBV7-2
clone size: .
D gene: .
CDR3 protein: CASSLLPGYLYEQYF
CDR3 DNA: TGTGCCAGCAGCTTACTCCCAGGGTATCTGTACGAGCAGTACTTC

J gene: TRBJ1-5
V gene: TRBV19
clone size: .
D gene: .
CDR3 protein: CASSPDSWQPQHF
CDR3 DNA: TGTGCCAGTAGTCCGGACAGTTGGCAGCCCCAGCATTTT

J gene: TRBJ2-7
V gene: TRBV7-2
clone size: .
D gene: TRBD2
CDR3 protein: CASSLVRGGGNEQYF
CDR3 DNA: TGTGCCAGCAGCTTAGTTCGGGGGGGCGGAAACGAGCAGTACTTC

J gene: TRBJ2-7
V gene: TRBV2
clone size: .
D gene: .
CDR3 protein: CASSGQTKAYEQYF
CDR3 DNA: TGTGCCAGCAGTGGACAGACTAAAGCCTACGAGCAGTACTTC

J gene: TRBJ2-3
V gene: TRBV15
clone size: medium-sized
D gene: TRBD2
CDR3 protein: CATSIGLADGTDTQYF
CDR3 DNA: TGTGCCACCAGCATTGGACTAGCGGATGGCACAGATACGCAGTATTTT

J gene: TRBJ2-3
V gene: TRBV5-1
clone size: .
D gene: .
CDR3 protein: CASSLAPQGGGDTQYF
CDR3 DNA: TGCGCCAGCAGCTTGGCACCACAGGGTGGGGGAGATACGCAGTATTTT

J gene: TRBJ2-7
V gene: TRBV14
clone size: once
D gene: .
CDR3 protein: CASSQDRKGAEQYF
CDR3 DNA: TGTGCCAGCAGCCAAGATAGGAAAGGGGCCGAGCAGTACTTC

J gene: TRBJ1-1
V gene: TRBV5-1
clone size: .
D gene: .
CDR3 protein: CASSLQEMSTEAFF
CDR3 DNA: TGCGCCAGCAGCTTGCAAGAGATGAGCACTGAAGCTTTCTTT